The 6 T cell receptor beta chains presented below share a single source sample, sequenced in a study of blood T cell repertoires in COVID-19. Produced via immunoSEQ multiplex PCR; TCRdb's table is partial and in-frame only. The sample carries over 250,000 clones, around four fifths recorded once. Sequenced: peripheral blood. The receptors were sampled from a woman aged 50 to 60 who had recovered from COVID-19.

This clone was seen only once. This sequence joins TRBV6-5 and TRBJ1-5; TRBD1 might be the D (5 bases). Trimming cost V 0 bases and J 9 bases, with 12 bases left between them. Germline loops: CDR1 MNHEY, CDR2 SVGAGI. The CDR3 has 14 residues. CDR3: CASSYSGGAVPQHF. As DNA, the CDR3 is TGTGCCAGCAGTTACTCCGGGGGAGCCGTGCCCCAGCATTTT.

This chain links TRBV10-1 with TRBJ2-5, with D possibly TRBD1 on 6 matching bases. The CDR3 spans 13 residues. The V gene's germline CDR1 is WNHNN and CDR2 SYGVQD (reference sequence). The V end was cut by 9 bases, the J end by 1 base, with 12 bases between. The CDR3 nucleotides read TGCGCCAGTGGACGGACAGTCCAAGAGACCCAGTACTTC. Protein sequence: CASGRTVQETQYF.

The chain links TRBV12-3 or TRBV12-4 to TRBJ2-1, with D possibly matching TRBD2 (6 bases). The V end was cut by 7 bases, the J end by 8 bases, with 12 bases between. The CDR3 contains 12 residues. The CDR3 protein is CASTAAGHEQFF. Here the CDR3 DNA reads TGTGCCAGCACCGCGGCGGGGCATGAGCAGTTCTTC.

As DNA, the CDR3 is TGCGCCAGCAGCCAAGCAATTACAGGGATCGACTATGGCTACACCTTC. It translates to CASSQAITGIDYGYTF. This sequence joins TRBV4-3 and TRBJ1-2, with a possible D match to TRBD1 (6 bases). The V gene lost 1 base and the J gene lost 3 bases, with 15 bases spanning the gap. Germline-derived CDR1 and CDR2 are LGHNA and YSLEER. CDR3 size: 16 residues.

This chain uses TRBV6-5 with TRBJ1-2, with 8 positions matching TRBD1. This CDR3 comprises 16 residues. CDR1 and CDR2 (germline): MNHEY, SVGAGI. V was pared by 2 bases and J by 4 bases, with 9 bases of the junction left unmatched. As DNA, the CDR3 is TGTGCCAGCAGTTACGCGCCCGGGACAGGCGGCTATGGCTACACCTTC. The encoded protein is CASSYAPGTGGYGYTF.

The V call is TRBV28, the J call TRBJ2-7, with no clear D. The CDR3 extends over 14 amino acids. With 11 bases removed from V and 0 bases from J, the gap between germline ends came to 17 bases. The germline V gene has CDR1 MDHEN and CDR2 SYDVKM. The CDR3, as DNA: TGTGCCCCCAAGGCGGCGGCCCGCTCCTACGAGCAGTACTTC. This sequence encodes CAPKAAARSYEQYF.